One and the same sample provided the 21 T cell receptor beta chains below, sequenced in a study of cytomegalovirus exposure and HLA in healthy donors. PCR used 60 Vbeta primers and 13 Jbeta primers. Here immunoSEQ multiplex PCR was the method, and the copy in TCRdb shows in-frame clones only, minus some. The sample includes about 120,000 clones, about three quarters of them seen just once. The sample comprised PBMCs. These receptors all come from a man aged 55 to 70 in good health and CMV-seropositive.

The V and J genes are TRBV15 and TRBJ2-3, with D maybe TRBD1 (5 bases). This CDR3 contains 15 residues. CDR1 is LNHNV and CDR2 is YYDKDF in the germline V gene (reference sequence). Trimming cost V 1 base and J 4 bases, with 12 bases left between them. The CDR3: CATSRGRVVADTQYF. The CDR3 DNA sequence: TGTGCCACCAGCAGAGGCAGGGTGGTAGCAGATACGCAGTATTTT. The full variable domain, with the rest looked up from reference TRBV15 and TRBJ2-3, is DAMVIQNPRYQVTQFGKPVTLSCSQTLNHNVMYWYQQKSSQAPKLLFHYYDKDFNNEADTPDNFQSRRPNTSFCFLDIRSPGLGDTAMYLCATSRGRVVADTQYFGPGTRLTVL.

The rearrangement links TRBV2 to TRBJ1-2, with D perhaps TRBD1 (5 bases). Germline assignment: CDR1 SNHLY and CDR2 FYNNEI. Trimming took 9 bases from V and 0 from J, leaving 11 bases between them. The CDR3 extends over 13 amino acids. Here the CDR3 DNA reads TGTGCCAGAGAATCCAGGGCTAACTATGGCTACACCTTC. Translated: CARESRANYGYTF.

The rearrangement joins TRBV18 to TRBJ1-1; 8 bases agree with TRBD1. Germline V gives CDR1 KGHSH, CDR2 LQKENI. V gave up 6 bases and J gave up 0 bases; unmatched junction bases: 6. The CDR3 runs to 15 residues. The CDR3, as DNA: TGTGCCAGCTCTCCTGGACAGGGTTTGAACACTGAAGCTTTCTTT. Protein: CASSPGQGLNTEAFF.

The chain employs TRBV2 and TRBJ2-1; 9 bases map to TRBD2. This CDR3 has 15 residues. CDR1 and CDR2 from the germline V gene are SNHLY and FYNNEI. With 6 bases clipped from V and 7 bases from J, the junction kept 10 bases outside the gene matches. CDR3 sequence reads: CASRTGLASWNEQFF. CDR3 DNA: TGTGCCAGCAGGACCGGACTAGCGTCCTGGAATGAGCAGTTCTTC. Variable domain in full (rest from reference TRBV2 and TRBJ2-1): EPEVTQTPSHQVTQMGQEVILRCVPISNHLYFYWYRQILGQKVEFLVSFYNNEISEKSEIFDDQFSVERPDGSNFTLKIRSTKLEDSAMYFCASRTGLASWNEQFFGPGTRLTVL.

The chain combines TRBV30 with TRBJ1-1; D is unclear. V was clipped by 1 base and J by 8 bases, with 8 bases between them. The germline V gene has CDR1 GTSNPN and CDR2 SVGIG (reference sequence). The CDR3 is 11 amino acids. CDR3 sequence: CAWSEGREAFF. The DNA of the CDR3 is TGTGCCTGGAGTGAAGGGAGGGAAGCTTTCTTT.

The V and J genes are TRBV27 and TRBJ1-2; TRBD1 might be the D (5 bases). CDR1 and CDR2 (germline): MNHEY, SMNVEV (reference sequence). Deletions cut 6 bases from V and 4 bases from J, with 12 bases between. The CDR3 extends over 13 amino acids. CDR3 nucleotide sequence: TGTGCCAGCAGCCTCGACGGGGGCTATGGCTACACCTTC. It yields the protein CASSLDGGYGYTF.

J is TRBJ2-5 and V is TRBV7-3, with TRBD2 identical over 7 bases. V shed 7 bases and J 13 bases; nucleotides not matched to a gene: 15. CDR3 length: 13 amino acids. CDR1 is SGHTA and CDR2 is FQGTGA in the germline V gene. CDR3 sequence: CASTLGAGDSLYF. The DNA of the CDR3 is TGTGCCAGCACCCTAGGGGCGGGAGACAGCTTGTACTTC.

This clone was seen more than once but under ten times. The rearrangement uses TRBV4-1 and TRBJ2-3; possibly TRBD2 for D (5 bases). This CDR3 has 17 amino acids. Trimming left V 4 bases short and J 0 bases short, with 17 bases between. The germline V gene has CDR1 MGHRA and CDR2 YSYEKL. The CDR3 sequence is CASSRERSSASTDTQYF. In DNA form, the CDR3 reads TGCGCCAGCAGCCGAGAGCGGTCCTCTGCTAGCACAGATACGCAGTATTTT.

The CDR3 sequence: CASITYPNTEAFF. CDR3 nucleotide sequence: TGTGCCAGCATTACCTACCCGAACACTGAAGCTTTCTTT. The gene calls are TRBV6-1 and TRBJ1-1; D uncertain. Germline V CDR1 and CDR2: MNHNS, SASEGT. CDR3 length equals 13 residues. Trimming cost V 7 bases and J 1 base, with 10 bases left between them.

The V call is TRBV5-6, the J call TRBJ1-2; D possibly corresponds to TRBD1 (5 bases). Germline CDR1 and CDR2: SGHDT and YYEEEE. This CDR3 is 14 amino acids long. V was trimmed by 4 bases and J by 1 base, leaving 11 bases between them. As DNA, the CDR3 is TGTGCCAGCAGCCTTAGGAGGGGTAACTATGGCTACACCTTC. Amino acid sequence: CASSLRRGNYGYTF.

V usage is TRBV9 and J usage is TRBJ2-7, with 10 bases matching TRBD2. Germline CDR1 SGDLS, CDR2 YYNGEE. V lost 0 bases to trimming and J lost 2 bases; unmatched junction nucleotides: 2. The CDR3 runs 15 residues. The DNA of the CDR3 is TGTGCCAGCAGCGTAGAACTAGCGGGGACCTACGAGCAGTACTTC. It is translated as CASSVELAGTYEQYF.

This sequence joins TRBV2 and TRBJ1-1, with D possibly TRBD1 on 6 matching bases. Germline CDR1 is SNHLY and CDR2 is FYNNEI. Trimming took off 6 bases at V and 4 bases at J, with 18 bases between the two ends. This CDR3 spans 15 amino acids. The CDR3 spells CASSPPTGFGTEAFF. As DNA, the CDR3 is TGTGCCAGCAGCCCCCCCACAGGGTTTGGCACTGAAGCTTTCTTT.

Here the CDR3 DNA reads TGCGCCAGCAGCTATCTCTCGACGGGCTACGAGCAGTACTTC. Translation gives CASSYLSTGYEQYF. The chain has TRBV5-1 and TRBJ2-7, with no clear D. CDR3 length: 14 amino acids. Germline V gene data show CDR1 as SGHRS and CDR2 as YFSETQ. Trimming pared 3 bases from V and 3 bases from J, leaving 13 bases between.

V gene TRBV5-1 combines with J gene TRBJ2-7; TRBD2 matches at 7 bases. V dropped 4 bases and J dropped 4; count of bases not matched to a gene: 5. CDR3 length: 13 amino acids. CDR1 is SGHRS, CDR2 YFSETQ, per germline. CDR3 in amino acids: CASSEQAGYEQYF. In nucleotides, the CDR3 is TGCGCCAGCAGCGAACAAGCGGGGTACGAGCAGTACTTC.

The chain employs TRBV5-4 and TRBJ2-3; D is perhaps TRBD2 (7 bases). CDR3 length equals 15 residues. Germline-derived CDR1 and CDR2 are SGHNT and YYREEE (reference sequence). V lost 2 bases and J lost 1, with 11 bases in between. DNA for the CDR3: TGTGCCAGCAGCTTCTTCGGGGGGCGCACAGATACGCAGTATTTT. Protein: CASSFFGGRTDTQYF.

This rearrangement joins TRBV6-4 to TRBJ2-1, with 12 bases that match TRBD1. The CDR3 covers 15 residues. The V gene end was trimmed by 5 bases and the J gene end by 7 bases; junction bases not matched to a gene: 6. Germline V gives CDR1 MRHNA, CDR2 SNTAGT. This CDR3 reads CASSRGQGAGNEQFF. DNA of the CDR3: TGTGCCAGCAGTCGGGGACAGGGGGCCGGTAATGAGCAGTTCTTC.

This chain connects TRBV5-1 to TRBJ2-3; tentative D call: TRBD1 (6 bases). V lost 2 bases to trimming and J lost 7 bases, with 17 bases between them. The CDR3 runs 15 residues. The germline V gene has CDR1 SGHRS and CDR2 YFSETQ. The CDR3 loop is CASSLGQPQTHTQYF. For the CDR3, the DNA is TGCGCCAGCAGCTTAGGACAGCCGCAAACACATACGCAGTATTTT.

This clone occurred a few times. The genes are TRBV30 and TRBJ1-5; perhaps TRBD1 as D (6 bases). Germline CDR1 reads GTSNPN; CDR2 reads SVGIG (reference sequence). Trimming cost V 5 bases and J 4 bases, with 9 bases left between them. CDR3 length equals 12 residues. The CDR3 spells CAWGQRNQPQHF. In DNA form, the CDR3 reads TGTGCCTGGGGACAGAGAAATCAGCCCCAGCATTTT.

The CDR3 spells CASSHQPRNPGNEQYF. CDR3 sequence (DNA): TGTGCCAGCAGTCACCAACCCCGAAACCCCGGGAACGAGCAGTACTTC. V and J are TRBV28 and TRBJ2-7, with a possible D match to TRBD2 (5 bases). V was shortened by 5 bases and J by 5 bases, with 22 bases between the two germline ends. Looked up from germline, CDR1 is MDHEN and CDR2 is SYDVKM. This CDR3 spans 16 amino acids.

The J gene is TRBJ2-1, the V gene TRBV7-9; tentatively, D is TRBD1 (6 bases). The CDR3 contains 15 residues. Trimming cost V 7 bases and J 4 bases, with 17 bases left between them. Germline CDR1 SEHNR, CDR2 FQNEAQ (reference sequence). The chain's CDR3 is CASTPDRGQYNEQFF. Written as DNA, the CDR3 is TGTGCCAGCACCCCGGACAGAGGCCAATACAATGAGCAGTTCTTC.

Written as DNA, the CDR3 is TGTGCCAGCAGCCCGGCGGGGGGCGACACCGGGGAGCTGTTTTTT. Translated: CASSPAGGDTGELFF. J is TRBJ2-2 and V is TRBV9; 8 bases match TRBD2. This CDR3 is 15 amino acids long. J was trimmed by 3 bases and V by 4 bases; bases with no gene match: 5. Per the germline V gene, CDR1 is SGDLS and CDR2 is YYNGEE.